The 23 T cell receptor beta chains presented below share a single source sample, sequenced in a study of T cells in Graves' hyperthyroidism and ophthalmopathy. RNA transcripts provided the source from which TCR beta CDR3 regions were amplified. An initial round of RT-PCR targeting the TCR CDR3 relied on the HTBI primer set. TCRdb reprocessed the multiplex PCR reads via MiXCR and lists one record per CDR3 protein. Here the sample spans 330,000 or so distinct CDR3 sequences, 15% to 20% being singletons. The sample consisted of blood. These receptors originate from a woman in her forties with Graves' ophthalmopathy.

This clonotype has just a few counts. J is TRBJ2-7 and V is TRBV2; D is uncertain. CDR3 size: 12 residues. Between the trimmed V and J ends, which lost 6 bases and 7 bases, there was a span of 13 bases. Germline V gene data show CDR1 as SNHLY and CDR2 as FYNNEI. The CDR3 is CASSEIEWEQYF. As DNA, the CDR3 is TGTGCCAGCAGCGAAATTGAATGGGAGCAGTACTTC.

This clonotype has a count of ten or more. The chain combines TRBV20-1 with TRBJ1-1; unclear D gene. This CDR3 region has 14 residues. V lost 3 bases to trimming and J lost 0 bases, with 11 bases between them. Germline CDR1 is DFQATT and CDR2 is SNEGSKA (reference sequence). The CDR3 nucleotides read TGCAGTGCTAGCGCAGGAATTATGAACACTGAAGCTTTCTTT. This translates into CSASAGIMNTEAFF.

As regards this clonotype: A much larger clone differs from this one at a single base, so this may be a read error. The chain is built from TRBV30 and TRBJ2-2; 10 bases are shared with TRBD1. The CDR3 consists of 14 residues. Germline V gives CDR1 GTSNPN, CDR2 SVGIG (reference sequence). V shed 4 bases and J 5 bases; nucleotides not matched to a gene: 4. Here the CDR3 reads CAWNRDRGTGELFF. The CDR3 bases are TGTGCCTGGAACCGGGACAGGGGAACCGGGGAGCTGTTTTTT.

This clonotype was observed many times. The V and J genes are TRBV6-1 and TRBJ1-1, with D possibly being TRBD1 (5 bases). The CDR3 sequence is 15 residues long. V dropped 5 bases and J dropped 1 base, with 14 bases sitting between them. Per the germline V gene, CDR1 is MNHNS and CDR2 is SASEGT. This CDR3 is CASSPRQTWNTEAFF. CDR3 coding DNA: TGTGCCAGCAGTCCGCGACAGACCTGGAACACTGAAGCTTTCTTT.

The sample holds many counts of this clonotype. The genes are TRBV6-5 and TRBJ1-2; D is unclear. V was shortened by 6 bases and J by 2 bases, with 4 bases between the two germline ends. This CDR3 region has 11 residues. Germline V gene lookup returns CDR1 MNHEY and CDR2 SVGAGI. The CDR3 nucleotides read TGTGCCAGCAGATTCAACTATGGCTACACCTTC. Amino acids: CASRFNYGYTF.

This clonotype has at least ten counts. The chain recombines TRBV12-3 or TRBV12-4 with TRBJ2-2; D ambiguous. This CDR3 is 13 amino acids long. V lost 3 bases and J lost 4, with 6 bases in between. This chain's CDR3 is CASSLVSTGELFF. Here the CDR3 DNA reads TGTGCCAGCAGTTTGGTCTCCACCGGGGAGCTGTTTTTT.

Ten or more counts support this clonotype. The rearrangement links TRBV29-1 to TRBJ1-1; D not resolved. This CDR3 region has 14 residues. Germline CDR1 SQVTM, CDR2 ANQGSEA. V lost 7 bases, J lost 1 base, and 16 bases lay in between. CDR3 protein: CSAVVGTPNTEAFF. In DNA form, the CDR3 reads TGCAGCGCCGTCGTTGGAACTCCGAACACTGAAGCTTTCTTT.

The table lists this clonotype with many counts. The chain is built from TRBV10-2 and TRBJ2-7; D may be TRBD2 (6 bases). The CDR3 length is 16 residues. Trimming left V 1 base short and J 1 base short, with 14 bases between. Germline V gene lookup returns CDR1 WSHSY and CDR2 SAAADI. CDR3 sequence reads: CASSEFGGRFSYEQYF. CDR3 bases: TGCGCCAGCAGTGAGTTTGGAGGGAGGTTTTCCTACGAGCAGTACTTC.

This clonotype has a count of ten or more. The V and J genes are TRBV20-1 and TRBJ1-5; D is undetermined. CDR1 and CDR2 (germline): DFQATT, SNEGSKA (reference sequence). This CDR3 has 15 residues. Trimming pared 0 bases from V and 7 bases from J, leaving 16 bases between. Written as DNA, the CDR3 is TGCAGTGCTAGAGACCCTGGACCCTACGGCCAGCCCCAGCATTTT. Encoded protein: CSARDPGPYGQPQHF.

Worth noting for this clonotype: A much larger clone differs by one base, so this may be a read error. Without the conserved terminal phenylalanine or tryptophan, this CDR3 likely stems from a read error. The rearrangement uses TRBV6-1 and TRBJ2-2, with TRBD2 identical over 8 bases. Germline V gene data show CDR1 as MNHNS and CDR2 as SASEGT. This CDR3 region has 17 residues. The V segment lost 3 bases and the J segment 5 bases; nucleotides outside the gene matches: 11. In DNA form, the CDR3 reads TGTGCCAGCAGTGAGCCCCCAGCGGGGGCGAGGACCGGGGAGCTGTTTCTT. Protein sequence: CASSEPPAGARTGELFL.

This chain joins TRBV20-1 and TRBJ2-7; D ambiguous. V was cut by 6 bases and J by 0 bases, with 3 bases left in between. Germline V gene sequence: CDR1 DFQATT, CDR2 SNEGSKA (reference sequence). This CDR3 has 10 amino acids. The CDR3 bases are TGCAGTGCCTACTCCTACGAGCAGTACTTC. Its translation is CSAYSYEQYF.

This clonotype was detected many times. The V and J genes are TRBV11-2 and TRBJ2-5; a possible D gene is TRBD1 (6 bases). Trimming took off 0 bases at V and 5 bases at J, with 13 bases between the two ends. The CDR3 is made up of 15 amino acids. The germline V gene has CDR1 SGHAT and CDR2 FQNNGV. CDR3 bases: TGTGCCAGCAGCTTAGATCTCCCCAGGGGCGAGACCCAGTACTTC. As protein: CASSLDLPRGETQYF.

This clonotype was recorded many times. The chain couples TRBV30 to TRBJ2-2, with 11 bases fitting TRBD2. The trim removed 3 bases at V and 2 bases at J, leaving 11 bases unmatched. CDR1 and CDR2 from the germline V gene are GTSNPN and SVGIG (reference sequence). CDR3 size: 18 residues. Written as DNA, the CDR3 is TGTGCCTGGAGACGGCCGTCTAGCGGGAGGCTAAACACCGGGGAGCTGTTTTTT. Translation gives CAWRRPSSGRLNTGELFF.

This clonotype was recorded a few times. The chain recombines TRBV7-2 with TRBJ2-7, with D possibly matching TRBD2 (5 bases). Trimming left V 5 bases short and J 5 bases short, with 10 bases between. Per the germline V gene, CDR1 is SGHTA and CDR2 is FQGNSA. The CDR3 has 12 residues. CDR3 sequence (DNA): TGTGCCAGCAGCCTGGACTTGCACGAGCAGTACTTC. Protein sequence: CASSLDLHEQYF. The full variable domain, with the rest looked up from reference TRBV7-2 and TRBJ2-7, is GAGVSQSPSNKVTEKGKDVELRCDPISGHTALYWYRQSLGQGLEFLIYFQGNSAPDKSGLPSDRFSAERTGGSVSTLTIQRTQQEDSAVYLCASSLDLHEQYFGPGTRLTVT.

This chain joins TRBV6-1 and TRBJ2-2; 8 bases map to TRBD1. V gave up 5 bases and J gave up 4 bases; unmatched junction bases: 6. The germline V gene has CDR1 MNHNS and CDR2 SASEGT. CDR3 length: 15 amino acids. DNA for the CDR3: TGTGCCAGCAGTACCGCCGGGACAGGCACCGGGGAGCTGTTTTTT. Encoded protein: CASSTAGTGTGELFF.

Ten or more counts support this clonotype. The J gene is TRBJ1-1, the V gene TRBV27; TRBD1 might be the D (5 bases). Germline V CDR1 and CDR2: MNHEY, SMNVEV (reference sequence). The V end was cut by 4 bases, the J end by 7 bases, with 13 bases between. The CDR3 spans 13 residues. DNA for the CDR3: TGTGCCAGCAGTTCCCGATGGGGCTATGAAGCTTTCTTT. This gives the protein CASSSRWGYEAFF.

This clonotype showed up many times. The CDR3 bases are TGTGCCAGCAGACGCTCGGGGGGTCAGGAGACCCAGTACTTC. This codes for CASRRSGGQETQYF. This chain joins TRBV6-2 or TRBV6-3 and TRBJ2-5, with TRBD2 matching 7 bases. CDR1 and CDR2 from the germline V gene are MNHEY and SVGEGT. V dropped 6 bases and J dropped 5; count of bases not matched to a gene: 9. The CDR3 has 14 residues.

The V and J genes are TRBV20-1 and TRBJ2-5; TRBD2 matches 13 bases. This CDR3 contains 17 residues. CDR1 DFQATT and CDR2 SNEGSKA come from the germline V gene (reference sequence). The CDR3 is CSLGWPTSGRAGETQYF. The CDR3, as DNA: TGCAGCCTCGGATGGCCTACTAGCGGGAGGGCCGGGGAGACCCAGTACTTC.

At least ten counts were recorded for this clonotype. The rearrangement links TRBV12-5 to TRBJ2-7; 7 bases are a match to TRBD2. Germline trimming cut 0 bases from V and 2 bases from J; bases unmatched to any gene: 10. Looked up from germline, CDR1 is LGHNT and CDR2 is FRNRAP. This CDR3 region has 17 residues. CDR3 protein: CASGLVAGQGWTYEQYF. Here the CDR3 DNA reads TGTGCTAGTGGTTTGGTAGCGGGGCAGGGTTGGACCTACGAGCAGTACTTC.

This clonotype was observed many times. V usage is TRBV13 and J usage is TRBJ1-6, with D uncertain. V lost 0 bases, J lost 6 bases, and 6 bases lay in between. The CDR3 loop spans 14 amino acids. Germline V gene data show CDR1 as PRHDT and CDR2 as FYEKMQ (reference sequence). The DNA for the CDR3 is TGTGCCAGCAGCTTAGGCCTCAGTAATTCACCCCTCCACTTT. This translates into CASSLGLSNSPLHF.

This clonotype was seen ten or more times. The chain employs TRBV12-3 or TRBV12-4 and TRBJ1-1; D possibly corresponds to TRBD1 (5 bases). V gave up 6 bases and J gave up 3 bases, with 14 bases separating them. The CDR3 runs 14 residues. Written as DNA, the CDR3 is TGTGCCAGCAGACCTACCCTGGGGGACACTGAAGCTTTCTTT. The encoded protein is CASRPTLGDTEAFF.

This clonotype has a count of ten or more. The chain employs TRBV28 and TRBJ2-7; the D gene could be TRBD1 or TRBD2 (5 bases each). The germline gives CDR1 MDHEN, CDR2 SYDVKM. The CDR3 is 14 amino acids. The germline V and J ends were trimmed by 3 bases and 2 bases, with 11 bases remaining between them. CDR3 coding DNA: TGTGCCAGCAGTTTTTCCAGGGACGCCTACGAGCAGTACTTC. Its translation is CASSFSRDAYEQYF.

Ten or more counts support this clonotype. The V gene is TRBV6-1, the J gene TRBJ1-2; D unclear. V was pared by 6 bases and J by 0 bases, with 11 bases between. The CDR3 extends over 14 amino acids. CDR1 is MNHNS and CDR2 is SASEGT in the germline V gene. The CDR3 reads CASREFTANYGYTF. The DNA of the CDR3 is TGTGCCAGCAGAGAATTTACGGCTAACTATGGCTACACCTTC.